This T cell receptor (beta chain) was profiled in a study of CD8+ T cells in alopecia areata. Study-wide findings and caveats: In scalp, tofacitinib significantly decreased clonality and expanded CD8+ clones among the top 100. While patients received tofacitinib, many expanded lesional clones remained present in scalp and blood.

This CDR3 contains 13 residues. Concerning this clone itself: The antigen is unknown.

Reverse transcription of extracted RNA yielded cDNA, which provided the sequencing template. Profiling relied on immunoSEQ multiplex PCR, and the TCRdb table lists in-frame clones only, not all of them. The profile covers a few hundred thousand clones, with around 64% appearing a single time and 0.75% to 0.95% taken by the ten largest. The treatment is: oral pan-JAK inhibitor, 5-10 mg twice daily. The investigators collected lesional scalp punch biopsies and peripheral blood from alopecia areata patients. This material consisted of CD4+ T cells sorted from blood, taken at week 52, from a patient treated with tofacitinib. J is TRBJ2-5 and V is TRBV21-1. TRBV21-1 is deemed a pseudogene. The sequence came from a human donor with alopecia areata. The CDR3: CASSLRDQETQYF. The CDR3 DNA follows: TGTGCCAGCAGCCTAAGGGACCAAGAGACCCAGTACTTC.